This T cell receptor (beta chain) is from a study of cytomegalovirus exposure and HLA in healthy donors. Study findings and constraints: The study put under 200 TCR beta chains on its list as cytomegalovirus-associated.

The PCR made use of 60 Vbeta and 13 Jbeta primers. The assay was immunoSEQ multiplex PCR, and TCRdb's table has in-frame clones only and misses some. Altogether under 140,000 clones are present, about 80% being singletons, with the ten largest covering 2.5% to 3%. With respect to this clone: Antigen specificity is unknown.

This clonotype was obtained from a woman aged 60-75 years in good health and CMV-seropositive. Sequenced input: PBMCs.

Written as DNA, the CDR3 is TGCGCCAGCAGCCAACCATGGGGTGGGGGGGGCTCCTACGAGCAGTACTTC. It specifies CASSQPWGGGGSYEQYF. V gene TRBV4-1 combines with J gene TRBJ2-7; 7 nucleotides align to TRBD2. CDR1 and CDR2 (germline): MGHRA, YSYEKL. The CDR3 covers 17 residues. V lost 2 bases, J lost 0 bases, and 10 bases stayed unmatched.